The 17 T cell receptor beta chains given below trace back to one sample, sequenced in a study of regulatory T cells. Amplification used 52 TRBV primers and 13 TRBJ primers. Assay used: immunoSEQ multiplex PCR; TCRdb lists only in-frame clones, some missing. The data contain approximately 15,000 clones, 92% of them singletons. Sequenced: CD8+ T cells sorted from blood. All receptors come from a person under 35 with CD3G deficiency.

The chain employs TRBV6-5 and TRBJ2-7; D tentatively fits TRBD1 or TRBD2 (5 bases each). The ends were cut back, 2 bases at V and 2 bases at J, with 10 bases in the middle. The CDR3 is made up of 14 amino acids. Germline-derived CDR1 and CDR2 are MNHEY and SVGAGI. CDR3 sequence reads: CASSYRGRPYEQYF. The CDR3 bases are TGTGCCAGCAGTTACCGGGGCAGACCCTACGAGCAGTACTTC.

The V gene is TRBV9, the J gene TRBJ2-7; TRBD2 might be the D (7 bases). Trimming took off 0 bases at V and 1 base at J, with 11 bases between the two ends. The germline gives CDR1 SGDLS, CDR2 YYNGEE. The CDR3 contains 15 residues. CDR3 loop: CASSVGGGRSYEQYF. CDR3 DNA sequence: TGTGCCAGCAGCGTAGGGGGGGGCCGATCCTACGAGCAGTACTTC.

This rearrangement joins TRBV27 to TRBJ2-1, with unresolved D. V dropped 9 bases and J dropped 7 bases, with 13 bases sitting between them. The CDR3 has 12 residues. Per germline, CDR1 MNHEY and CDR2 SMNVEV (reference sequence). The CDR3 DNA is TGTGCCAGTTCGGACCTAACGAATGAGCAGTTCTTC. Its protein product is CASSDLTNEQFF.

This clone was detected once. The V and J genes are TRBV13 and TRBJ2-1; TRBD1 matches at 10 bases. The germline V gene encodes CDR1 PRHDT and CDR2 FYEKMQ (reference sequence). With V trimmed by 3 bases and J by 6 bases, 11 bases remained unmatched. The CDR3 sequence is 17 residues long. This CDR3 reads CASSFPSDRTGGNEQFF. The DNA of the CDR3 is TGTGCCAGCAGCTTTCCATCCGACCGGACAGGGGGCAATGAGCAGTTCTTC.

V gene TRBV19 combines with J gene TRBJ1-4; 8 positions match TRBD1. V was pared by 10 bases and J by 6 bases, with 10 bases of the junction left unmatched. The CDR3 is 14 amino acids. Germline CDR1 is LNHDA and CDR2 is SQIVND (reference sequence). The CDR3 DNA reads as TGTGCCACATCAGGGGGCGTAATGGATGAAAAACTGTTTTTT. Its translation: CATSGGVMDEKLFF.

The rearrangement links TRBV19 to TRBJ1-1; D is unclear. Per germline, CDR1 LNHDA and CDR2 SQIVND (reference sequence). The V end lost 3 bases, the J end lost 11 bases, and 13 bases lay between the germline ends. The CDR3 has 12 residues. CDR3 sequence reads: CASSIGRVRAFF. The CDR3 bases are TGTGCCAGTAGTATTGGCCGGGTCCGGGCTTTCTTT.

This chain links TRBV7-9 with TRBJ2-7, with D possibly being TRBD1 (6 bases). CDR3 length: 12 residues. Germline CDR1 and CDR2: SEHNR and FQNEAQ (reference sequence). The ends were cut back, 8 bases at V and 6 bases at J, with 14 bases in the middle. This chain's CDR3 is CASGGFHAEQYF. The CDR3 DNA is TGTGCCAGCGGGGGCTTCCACGCCGAGCAGTACTTC.

The chain links TRBV27 to TRBJ1-1; tentative D call: TRBD1 (6 bases). CDR3 length: 13 residues. Germline CDR1 MNHEY, CDR2 SMNVEV (reference sequence). Trimming removed 5 bases at V and 6 bases at J, with 13 bases between. The CDR3 DNA follows: TGTGCCAGCAGTCCAGGGACACGGGCTGAAGCTTTCTTT. Protein sequence: CASSPGTRAEAFF.

The chain uses TRBV11-2 and TRBJ1-1, with a tentative D call TRBD1 (5 bases). CDR1 and CDR2 (germline): SGHAT, FQNNGV. This CDR3 comprises 14 residues. V was trimmed by 5 bases and J by 4 bases, leaving 14 bases between them. The CDR3 here is CASSLGQTTTEAFF. As DNA, the CDR3 is TGTGCCAGCAGCCTAGGACAAACCACCACTGAAGCTTTCTTT.

The V and J genes are TRBV4-3 and TRBJ1-1; TRBD1 might be the D (5 bases). CDR3 length: 15 amino acids. With 1 base removed from V and 4 bases from J, the gap between germline ends came to 13 bases. Germline V gene sequence: CDR1 LGHNA, CDR2 YSLEER. CDR3 in DNA: TGCGCCAGCAGCCAAGTTCGGGGGAAAGGCACTGAAGCTTTCTTT. This gives the protein CASSQVRGKGTEAFF.

This chain joins TRBV30 and TRBJ1-4, with 12 bases aligning to TRBD1. Unmatched junction bases numbered 15, after V lost 5 bases and J lost 8 bases. In germline, CDR1 is GTSNPN, CDR2 SVGIG (reference sequence). This CDR3 has 17 residues. CDR3 amino acids: CAWSLGQGAQVGEKLFF. The CDR3, as DNA: TGTGCCTGGTCCTTGGGACAGGGGGCGCAAGTAGGAGAAAAACTGTTTTTT.

The V gene is TRBV2, the J gene TRBJ2-1; 8 nucleotides match TRBD1. The junction had 16 bases not matched to a gene; V was cut back by 7 bases and J by 5 bases. This CDR3 has 17 residues. Looked up from germline, CDR1 is SNHLY and CDR2 is FYNNEI. The CDR3 is CASTEKGRTGLNNEQFF. CDR3 bases: TGTGCCAGCACCGAAAAAGGCCGGACAGGGCTAAACAATGAGCAGTTCTTC.

The V and J genes are TRBV4-1 and TRBJ2-3; D remains unclear. There are 14 residues in the CDR3. Germline V CDR1 and CDR2: MGHRA, YSYEKL. Trimming removed 1 base from V and 3 bases from J, with 8 bases in between. CDR3 DNA: TGCGCCAGCAGCCAAGGTTGGGGAACAGATACGCAGTATTTT. This gives the protein CASSQGWGTDTQYF.

This clone was observed once. The genes are TRBV7-9 and TRBJ1-1; D is possibly TRBD1 (5 bases). CDR3 length: 14 residues. Germline lookup yields CDR1 SEHNR and CDR2 FQNEAQ (reference sequence). V shed 3 bases and J shed 10 bases, with 18 bases lying between them. Here the CDR3 reads CASSFPGPGEGAFF. Here the CDR3 DNA reads TGTGCCAGCAGCTTCCCAGGACCGGGGGAGGGAGCTTTCTTT.

CDR3 loop: CASSGTGVNEQYF. DNA for the CDR3: TGCGCCAGCTCCGGGACAGGGGTTAACGAGCAGTACTTC. The chain employs TRBV10-2 and TRBJ2-7, with TRBD1 matching 10 bases. Germline trimming cut 8 bases from V and 5 bases from J; bases unmatched to any gene: 6. Germline CDR1 and CDR2: WSHSY and SAAADI. The CDR3 runs to 13 residues.

This clone was detected a few times. The V gene is TRBV6-5, the J gene TRBJ2-3; possibly TRBD2 for D (6 bases). V was cut by 4 bases and J by 4 bases, with 9 bases left in between. Germline values: CDR1 MNHEY, CDR2 SVGAGI. The CDR3 spans 13 residues. CDR3 region: CASSWGEADTQYF. DNA for the CDR3: TGTGCCAGCAGTTGGGGGGAGGCAGATACGCAGTATTTT.

The V call is TRBV4-3, the J call TRBJ2-3, with 9 bases that match TRBD2. V was clipped by 0 bases and J by 6 bases; unmatched bases: 13. CDR3 size: 18 residues. The V gene's germline CDR1 is LGHNA and CDR2 YSLEER. The CDR3 DNA is TGCGCCAGCAGCCAAGATCGATGGCGGGGGGGCCGCGTGGATACGCAGTATTTT. Translating it yields CASSQDRWRGGRVDTQYF.